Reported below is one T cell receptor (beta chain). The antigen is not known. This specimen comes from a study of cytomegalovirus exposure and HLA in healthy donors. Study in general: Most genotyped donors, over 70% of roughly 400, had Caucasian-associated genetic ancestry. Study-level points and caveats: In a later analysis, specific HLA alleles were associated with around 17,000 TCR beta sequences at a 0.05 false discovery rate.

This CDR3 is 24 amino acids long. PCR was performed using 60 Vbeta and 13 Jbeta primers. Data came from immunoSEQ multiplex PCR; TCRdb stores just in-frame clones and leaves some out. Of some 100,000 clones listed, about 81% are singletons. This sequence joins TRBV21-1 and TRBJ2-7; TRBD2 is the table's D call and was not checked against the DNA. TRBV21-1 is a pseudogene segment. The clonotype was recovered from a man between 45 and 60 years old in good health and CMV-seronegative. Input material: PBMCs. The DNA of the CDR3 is TGTGCCAGCAGGAAACAATGGCGGGGGGAACAAGACGGCCCCTACTTCCCGGCCCTCTACGAGCAGTACTTC. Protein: CASRKQWRGEQDGPYFPALYEQYF.